The T cell receptor (beta chain) under discussion was sequenced for a study of blood T cell repertoires in COVID-19. The CDR3 extends over 16 amino acids. V was pared by 6 bases and J by 0 bases, with 9 bases of the junction left unmatched. Germline V lookup: CDR1 SNHLY, CDR2 FYNNEI. The participants were between roughly 18 and 89 years old and came from under 25 US areas. Two negative PCRs, clearance, or symptom resolution had been documented for recovered Cohort 3 donors. Authors' analysis steps: Reference gene primer amplification gave nucleated cell count estimates. Generated by immunoSEQ multiplex PCR, the TCRdb table keeps only in-frame clones and is missing some. Clonal size and the V and J genes are those of that table, whereas D and trimming came from the DNA. The data show around 150,000 clones, with around four fifths seen just once and roughly 6.4% held by the top ten.

The rearrangement joins TRBV2 to TRBJ1-1; the match to TRBD1 covers 8 bases. This sequence originates from a woman aged 40 to 49 who had recovered from COVID-19. The sequencing sample was made of PBMCs or T cells enriched from blood (not recorded which). CDR3 residues: CASRSGTGFMNTEAFF. Written as DNA, the CDR3 is TGTGCCAGCAGATCCGGGACAGGATTTATGAACACTGAAGCTTTCTTT.